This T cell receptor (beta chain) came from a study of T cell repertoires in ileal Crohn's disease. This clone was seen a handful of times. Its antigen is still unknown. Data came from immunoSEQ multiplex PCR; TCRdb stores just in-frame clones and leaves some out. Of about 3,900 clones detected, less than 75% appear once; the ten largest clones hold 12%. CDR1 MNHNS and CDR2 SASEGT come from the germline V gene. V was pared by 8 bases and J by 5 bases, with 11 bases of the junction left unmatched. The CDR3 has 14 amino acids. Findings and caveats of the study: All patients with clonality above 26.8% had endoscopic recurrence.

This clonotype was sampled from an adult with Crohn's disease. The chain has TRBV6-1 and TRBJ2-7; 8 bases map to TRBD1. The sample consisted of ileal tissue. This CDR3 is CASLRGQGSHEQYV. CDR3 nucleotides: TGTGCCAGCCTCAGGGGGCAGGGGTCCCACGAGCAGTACGTC.